These T cell receptor beta chains were read from a single sample in a study of shared clonotypes between healthy human individuals. Only in-frame clones appear in the TCRdb table, and some are missing; sequencing was by immunoSEQ multiplex PCR. The table shows approximately 87,000 clones, with over 55% occurring only once. Sequenced material: memory CD8+ T cells sorted from blood. These TCRs come from a man aged 25 to 40 in good health. CDR3s include the opening cysteine and the closing phenylalanine or tryptophan. Fields, in order: D gene, J gene, clone size, V gene, CDR3 DNA, CDR3 protein. D genes are given only for firm matches. Only part of the rows carry a size: once, few, many, or a class if the clone is expanded.

d_call: TRBD2; j_call: TRBJ2-1; clone_size: once; v_call: TRBV4-1; cdr3_nt: TGCGCCAGCAGCCAAGTGCTAGCGGGAGCTTCATCCTACAATGAGCAGTTCTTC; cdr3_aa: CASSQVLAGASSYNEQFF
d_call: TRBD1; j_call: TRBJ2-7; clone_size: NA; v_call: TRBV2; cdr3_nt: TGTGCCAGCAGTCCGACAGGGGGCGAGCAGTACTTC; cdr3_aa: CASSPTGGEQYF
d_call: TRBD1; j_call: TRBJ2-5; clone_size: many; v_call: TRBV7-2; cdr3_nt: TGTGCCAGCAGCTTAGACAGGGGGAGAATCCAAGAGACCCAGTACTTC; cdr3_aa: CASSLDRGRIQETQYF
d_call: TRBD2; j_call: TRBJ2-5; clone_size: NA; v_call: TRBV11-3; cdr3_nt: TGTGCCAGCAGCTTAGGGGGGGGACTCCAAGAGACCCAGTACTTC; cdr3_aa: CASSLGGGLQETQYF
d_call: TRBD1; j_call: TRBJ1-4; clone_size: many; v_call: TRBV7-8; cdr3_nt: TGTGCCAGCAGCTCTGAGCCAGGGGGCTCTGGTGAAAAACTGTTTTTT; cdr3_aa: CASSSEPGGSGEKLFF
d_call: NA; j_call: TRBJ1-1; clone_size: few; v_call: TRBV7-9; cdr3_nt: TGTGCCAGCAGCTTCCCACAGGGCGGCGACACTGAAGCTTTCTTT; cdr3_aa: CASSFPQGGDTEAFF
d_call: TRBD1; j_call: TRBJ2-7; clone_size: few; v_call: TRBV6-4; cdr3_nt: TGTGCCAGCCCCGGACAGGGCTCCTACGAGCAGTACTTC; cdr3_aa: CASPGQGSYEQYF
d_call: NA; j_call: TRBJ2-1; clone_size: NA; v_call: TRBV27; cdr3_nt: TGTGCCAGCAGTTTAGTAGACCCTCTCTATGAGCAGTTCTTC; cdr3_aa: CASSLVDPLYEQFF
d_call: TRBD1; j_call: TRBJ1-2; clone_size: NA; v_call: TRBV5-1; cdr3_nt: TGCGCCAGCAGCTTGGGGGACAGTTTCATCCTATCGCCTAACTATGGCTACACCTTC; cdr3_aa: CASSLGDSFILSPNYGYTF
d_call: NA; j_call: TRBJ2-3; clone_size: few; v_call: TRBV15; cdr3_nt: TGTGCCACCAGCCCCAGGCGAGGTTCGGCAGATACGCAGTATTTT; cdr3_aa: CATSPRRGSADTQYF
d_call: NA; j_call: TRBJ2-7; clone_size: NA; v_call: TRBV28; cdr3_nt: TGTGCCAGCAGTTGGAGCTACGAGCAGTACTTC; cdr3_aa: CASSWSYEQYF
d_call: NA; j_call: TRBJ1-1; clone_size: NA; v_call: TRBV5-1; cdr3_nt: TGCGCCAGCAGCAGCGTGATAGGGGGTAACACTGAAGCTTTCTTT; cdr3_aa: CASSSVIGGNTEAFF
d_call: NA; j_call: TRBJ2-7; clone_size: NA; v_call: TRBV28; cdr3_nt: TGTGCCAGCAGCCCGACATCTTACGAGCAGTACTTC; cdr3_aa: CASSPTSYEQYF
d_call: TRBD1; j_call: TRBJ2-3; clone_size: NA; v_call: TRBV7-9; cdr3_nt: TGTGCCAGCAGCACCCCGGAGGGACAGGGATTGGATACGCAGTATTTT; cdr3_aa: CASSTPEGQGLDTQYF
d_call: NA; j_call: TRBJ1-1; clone_size: NA; v_call: TRBV28; cdr3_nt: TGTGCCAGCAGTCCCGGACTTAACACTGAAGCTTTCTTT; cdr3_aa: CASSPGLNTEAFF
d_call: NA; j_call: TRBJ2-1; clone_size: NA; v_call: TRBV11-2; cdr3_nt: TGTGCCAGCAGCCTACAAATCGGCCTATGGGGCAATGAGCAGTTCTTC; cdr3_aa: CASSLQIGLWGNEQFF
d_call: TRBD1; j_call: TRBJ2-5; clone_size: NA; v_call: TRBV5-1; cdr3_nt: TGCGCCAGCAGCTTCAGTCAGGGGGCCGGGAAGACCCAGTACTTC; cdr3_aa: CASSFSQGAGKTQYF
d_call: NA; j_call: TRBJ1-3; clone_size: NA; v_call: TRBV7-6; cdr3_nt: TGTGCCAGCAGCTCCGGGGGATCTGGAAACACCATATATTTT; cdr3_aa: CASSSGGSGNTIYF
d_call: NA; j_call: TRBJ2-6; clone_size: NA; v_call: TRBV5-4; cdr3_nt: TGTGCCAGCAGCTTGATGGGGACGGAGCCGGGGGCCAACGTCCTGACTTTC; cdr3_aa: CASSLMGTEPGANVLTF
d_call: TRBD1; j_call: TRBJ2-3; clone_size: few; v_call: TRBV30; cdr3_nt: TGTGCCTGGTCTCCGGGACAGGGAACAGATACGCAGTATTTT; cdr3_aa: CAWSPGQGTDTQYF